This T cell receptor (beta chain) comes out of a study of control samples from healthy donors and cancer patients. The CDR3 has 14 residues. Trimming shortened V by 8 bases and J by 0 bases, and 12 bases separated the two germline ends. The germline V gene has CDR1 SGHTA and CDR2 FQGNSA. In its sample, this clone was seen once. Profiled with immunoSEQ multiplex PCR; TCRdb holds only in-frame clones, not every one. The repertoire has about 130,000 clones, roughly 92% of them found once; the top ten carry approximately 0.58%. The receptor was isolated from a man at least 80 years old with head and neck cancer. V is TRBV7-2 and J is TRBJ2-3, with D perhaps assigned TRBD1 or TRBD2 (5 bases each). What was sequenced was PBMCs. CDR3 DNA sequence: TGTGCCAGCGCCAGAGGGGTGAGCACAGATACGCAGTATTTT. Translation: CASARGVSTDTQYF.